These 32 T cell receptor beta chains originate from one sample sequenced in a study of vaccination and CD4 T cells after COVID-19. Sequenced with the Oncomine TCR Beta short-read assay was DNA taken from cultured CD4+ T cells. TCRdb used MiXCR to reprocess the PCR reads, holding one entry per CDR3 protein. The sample has about 17,000 distinct CDR3 sequences; 61% are singletons. The sample's treatment: roughly nine-day PBMC culture with coronavirus spike peptide pools or control peptides (ViraFEST assay). No antigen has been identified for these receptors. The specimen sequenced was CD4+ T cells from blood, cultured in vitro. The receptors derive from a human donor who had recovered from COVID-19.

This chain connects TRBV27 to TRBJ2-3; 11 bases agree with TRBD2. CDR1 is MNHEY, CDR2 SMNVEV, per germline (reference sequence). V lost 3 bases to trimming and J lost 5 bases; unmatched junction nucleotides: 4. The CDR3 sequence is 15 residues long. Here the CDR3 reads CASSFYGLAGDTQYF. CDR3 in DNA: TGTGCCAGCAGTTTTTATGGACTAGCGGGAGATACGCAGTATTTT.

V gene TRBV20-1 combines with J gene TRBJ2-1; 9 bases fit TRBD2. Germline CDR1 and CDR2: DFQATT and SNEGSKA (reference sequence). V was pared by 1 base and J by 2 bases, with 3 bases of the junction left unmatched. The CDR3 is 15 amino acids. CDR3 residues: CSARATSGAYNEQFF. CDR3 sequence (DNA): TGCAGTGCTAGAGCGACTAGCGGAGCCTACAATGAGCAGTTCTTC.

The chain employs TRBV19 and TRBJ2-2; D may be TRBD2 (5 bases). CDR1 LNHDA and CDR2 SQIVND come from the germline V gene (reference sequence). The V end was cut by 5 bases, the J end by 6 bases, with 13 bases between. CDR3 size: 14 residues. DNA for the CDR3: TGTGCCAGTAGTTCCCAAACTAGATCCGGGGAGCTGTTTTTT. This translates into CASSSQTRSGELFF.

V and J are TRBV27 and TRBJ2-2; D possibly uses TRBD1 or TRBD2 (5 bases each). V gave up 2 bases and J gave up 5 bases, with 18 bases separating them. The V gene's germline CDR1 is MNHEY and CDR2 SMNVEV (reference sequence). The CDR3 contains 17 residues. The DNA for the CDR3 is TGTGCCAGCAGTTTACGAGCCCCCTCGTGGGGGACCGGGGAGCTGTTTTTT. It encodes CASSLRAPSWGTGELFF.

The CDR3 loop is CSASPGQTTYSNQPQHF. The CDR3 bases are TGCAGTGCTAGCCCGGGACAGACGACGTATAGCAATCAGCCCCAGCATTTT. V is TRBV20-1 and J is TRBJ1-5, with TRBD1 identical over 7 bases. The germline CDR1 and CDR2 sequences are DFQATT and SNEGSKA (reference sequence). This CDR3 has 17 amino acids. Germline trimming cut 3 bases from V and 0 bases from J; bases unmatched to any gene: 11.

V is TRBV19 and J is TRBJ1-5, with a weak D call TRBD1 (5 bases). V dropped 0 bases and J dropped 7 bases, with 13 bases sitting between them. CDR1 LNHDA and CDR2 SQIVND come from the germline V gene (reference sequence). The CDR3 loop spans 15 amino acids. CDR3 sequence reads: CASSIDRQGTQPQHF. The CDR3 DNA is TGTGCCAGTAGTATAGATAGGCAGGGAACCCAGCCCCAGCATTTT.

As DNA, the CDR3 is TGTGCCTGGAGGGGACCTAGGGCCCAGTACTTC. Protein sequence: CAWRGPRAQYF. This chain links TRBV30 with TRBJ2-5; TRBD1 or TRBD2 may be the D gene (5 bases each). This CDR3 contains 11 residues. The germline CDR1 and CDR2 sequences are GTSNPN and SVGIG (reference sequence). Trimming shortened V by 3 bases and J by 9 bases, and 11 bases separated the two germline ends.

The V call is TRBV20-1, the J call TRBJ1-4; D possibly corresponds to TRBD1 (6 bases). In germline, CDR1 is DFQATT, CDR2 SNEGSKA (reference sequence). This CDR3 region has 15 residues. Trimming removed 7 bases from V and 8 bases from J, with 23 bases in between. The CDR3 DNA sequence: TGCAGTGTCTACAGTCCTCAAAGGGGGGGCGAAAAACTGTTTTTT. It codes for CSVYSPQRGGEKLFF.

This clonotype has more than one count but fewer than ten. This chain joins TRBV11-3 and TRBJ2-3; a weak D match, TRBD1 (5 bases). V lost 6 bases and J 2 bases, leaving 6 bases between the germline ends. The CDR3 spans 12 residues. CDR1 and CDR2 from the germline V gene are SGHNT and YENEEA. CDR3 nucleotide sequence: TGTGCCAGCAGACAGGCCACAGATACGCAGTATTTT. Protein sequence: CASRQATDTQYF.

J is TRBJ1-3 and V is TRBV30, with 8 positions matching TRBD1. Germline lookup yields CDR1 GTSNPN and CDR2 SVGIG (reference sequence). J was trimmed by 4 bases and V by 1 base; bases with no gene match: 9. The CDR3 spans 16 residues. Written as DNA, the CDR3 is TGTGCCTGGAGTGCCTCCCCAGGGGGCTGGGGAAACACCATATATTTT. Its translation: CAWSASPGGWGNTIYF.

The chain combines TRBV7-8 with TRBJ2-1, with a weak D call TRBD2 (6 bases). V was clipped by 3 bases and J by 7 bases, with 16 bases between them. The CDR3 runs 15 residues. Germline values: CDR1 SGHVS, CDR2 FQNEAQ. The CDR3 sequence is CASSLRLGGVNEQFF. The CDR3 DNA sequence: TGTGCCAGCAGCTTGAGACTCGGCGGGGTTAATGAGCAGTTCTTC. Full variable domain (missing parts from reference TRBV7-8 and TRBJ2-1): GAGVSQSPRYKVAKRGQDVALRCDPISGHVSLFWYQQALGQGPEFLTYFQNEAQLDKSGLPSDRFFAERPEGSVSTLKIQRTQQEDSAVYLCASSLRLGGVNEQFFGPGTRLTVL.

V and J are TRBV27 and TRBJ2-6, with D perhaps matching TRBD1 (6 bases). The germline gives CDR1 MNHEY, CDR2 SMNVEV (reference sequence). The V end was cut by 2 bases, the J end by 0 bases, with 11 bases between. CDR3 length equals 17 residues. DNA for the CDR3: TGTGCCAGCAGTTTACGAGGGGGACACTCTGGGGCCAACGTCCTGACTTTC. Translation: CASSLRGGHSGANVLTF.

The gene calls are TRBV7-9 and TRBJ1-1; tentatively, D is TRBD1 (6 bases). The V end was cut by 6 bases, the J end by 1 base, with 21 bases between. Germline values: CDR1 SEHNR, CDR2 FQNEAQ (reference sequence). This CDR3 is 17 amino acids long. The CDR3 is CASRPLYREFWNTEAFF. In DNA, the CDR3 is TGTGCCAGCAGACCTCTTTACAGGGAGTTTTGGAACACTGAAGCTTTCTTT.

V is TRBV2 and J is TRBJ2-3; 11 nucleotides match TRBD2. This CDR3 has 17 residues. J gave up 1 base and V 2 bases, and 5 bases lay outside the gene matches. The germline V gene has CDR1 SNHLY and CDR2 FYNNEI. The DNA for the CDR3 is TGTGCCAGCAGTGAACTAGCGGGAGGTGTGGGCACAGATACGCAGTATTTT. Its protein is CASSELAGGVGTDTQYF.

The chain has TRBV25-1 and TRBJ1-1; D not resolved. Germline V lookup: CDR1 MGHDK, CDR2 SYGVNS. This CDR3 region has 13 residues. V lost 3 bases and J lost 3, with 8 bases in between. In DNA form, the CDR3 reads TGTGCCAGCAGTGATGGCAGCTACACTGAAGCTTTCTTT. Its protein is CASSDGSYTEAFF.

This clonotype was seen a handful of times. V gene TRBV30 combines with J gene TRBJ1-2; D call uncertain. The germline CDR1 and CDR2 sequences are GTSNPN and SVGIG (reference sequence). This CDR3 is built from 11 residues. With 4 bases removed from V and 2 bases from J, the gap between germline ends came to 5 bases. CDR3 nucleotide sequence: TGTGCCTGGAACCTCAACTATGGCTACACCTTC. This gives the protein CAWNLNYGYTF.

This clonotype came up once. The J gene is TRBJ2-1, the V gene TRBV4-1; tentatively, D is TRBD2 (5 bases). CDR1 is MGHRA and CDR2 is YSYEKL in the germline V gene. Trimming shortened V by 0 bases and J by 7 bases, and 19 bases separated the two germline ends. This CDR3 contains 17 residues. The CDR3 loop is CASSQDDEVVRRNEQFF. The CDR3 region has the DNA TGCGCCAGCAGCCAAGATGACGAAGTCGTCAGGAGGAATGAGCAGTTCTTC.

The V and J genes are TRBV15 and TRBJ2-7; a weak D match, TRBD2 (5 bases). Trimming cost V 0 bases and J 2 bases, with 8 bases left between them. The CDR3 extends over 14 amino acids. The germline gives CDR1 LNHNV, CDR2 YYDKDF (reference sequence). In DNA form, the CDR3 reads TGTGCCACCAGCAGAGATCCCGGGGCCTACGAGCAGTACTTC. This encodes CATSRDPGAYEQYF.

CDR3 sequence: CSGDGEGYNEQFF. In DNA form, the CDR3 reads TGCAGTGGCGATGGGGAGGGTTACAATGAGCAGTTCTTC. The chain joins TRBV20-1 to TRBJ2-1, with 7 bases that match TRBD2. This CDR3 contains 13 residues. Germline V CDR1 and CDR2: DFQATT, SNEGSKA (reference sequence). J lost 4 bases, V lost 7 bases, and 7 bases had no gene match.

The chain recombines TRBV20-1 with TRBJ1-2, with 10 positions matching TRBD1. The germline CDR1 and CDR2 sequences are DFQATT and SNEGSKA (reference sequence). Trimming cost V 6 bases and J 6 bases; bases outside gene matches: 10. The CDR3 loop spans 14 amino acids. Written as DNA, the CDR3 is TGCAGTGCACCTACCCCCGGGACAGGGGATGGCTACACCTTC. Amino acid sequence: CSAPTPGTGDGYTF.

V gene TRBV10-1 combines with J gene TRBJ2-2; 8 nucleotides line up with TRBD1. J lost 6 bases, V lost 6 bases, and 12 bases had no gene match. From germline, CDR1 is WNHNN and CDR2 SYGVQD (reference sequence). The CDR3 is made up of 16 amino acids. This CDR3 reads CASSKTPGQAAGELFF. The CDR3 nucleotides are TGCGCCAGCAGCAAGACCCCGGGACAGGCTGCCGGGGAGCTGTTTTTT.

This clonotype came up once. DNA of the CDR3: TGTGCCAGCAGCCCCGGGTTAGCGGAGACAGATACGCAGTATTTT. It translates to CASSPGLAETDTQYF. The chain is built from TRBV7-9 and TRBJ2-3, with a tentative D call TRBD2 (6 bases). The germline V gene has CDR1 SEHNR and CDR2 FQNEAQ (reference sequence). This CDR3 is 15 amino acids long. V lost 5 bases to trimming and J lost 3 bases, with 15 bases between them.

The chain links TRBV2 to TRBJ2-3; D possibly uses TRBD1 or TRBD2 (5 bases each). The CDR3 sequence is 14 residues long. Germline V CDR1 and CDR2: SNHLY, FYNNEI. The V and J ends lost 11 bases and 6 bases respectively, with 21 bases between them. The CDR3 sequence: CAAKTGFGTDTQYF. CDR3 nucleotides: TGTGCCGCAAAGACTGGTTTTGGGACCGATACGCAGTATTTT.

This sequence joins TRBV20-1 and TRBJ2-5; D is possibly TRBD2 (5 bases). Germline CDR1 is DFQATT and CDR2 is SNEGSKA (reference sequence). CDR3 length: 12 amino acids. Trimming pared 6 bases from V and 0 bases from J, leaving 8 bases between. CDR3 loop: CSAVAYQETQYF. Here the CDR3 DNA reads TGCAGTGCCGTAGCGTACCAAGAGACCCAGTACTTC.

The chain is built from TRBV20-1 and TRBJ1-6; D is possibly TRBD1 (6 bases). CDR3 size: 17 residues. Looked up from germline, CDR1 is DFQATT and CDR2 is SNEGSKA (reference sequence). V lost 5 bases to trimming and J lost 1 base, with 18 bases between them. CDR3 amino acids: CSAGGGGVSSYNSPLHF. The CDR3 DNA reads TGCAGTGCTGGGGGAGGGGGTGTAAGTTCCTATAATTCACCCCTCCACTTT.

This clonotype occurred a few times. V is TRBV20-1 and J is TRBJ1-5; the match to TRBD1 covers 7 bases. V lost 5 bases to trimming and J lost 1 base; unmatched junction nucleotides: 5. The V gene's germline CDR1 is DFQATT and CDR2 SNEGSKA (reference sequence). This CDR3 is 14 amino acids long. The CDR3 region has the DNA TGCAGTGCTCCCTCAGGGGGGAGCAATCAGCCCCAGCATTTT. Translated: CSAPSGGSNQPQHF.

This sequence joins TRBV6-1 and TRBJ2-7, with D tentatively TRBD1 or TRBD2 (5 bases each). There are 13 residues in the CDR3. Trimming took off 5 bases at V and 3 bases at J, with 11 bases between the two ends. Germline CDR1 reads MNHNS; CDR2 reads SASEGT. In DNA form, the CDR3 reads TGTGCCAGCAGTAGGGACGGAGGCTACGAGCAGTACTTC. Its protein product is CASSRDGGYEQYF.

The V and J genes are TRBV10-3 and TRBJ2-5; the D is unclear. Trimming took off 6 bases at V and 0 bases at J, with 11 bases between the two ends. The CDR3 has 14 amino acids. CDR1 is ENHRY, CDR2 SYGVKD, per germline. The CDR3 DNA is TGTGCCATCAGCGACCCCACTTACCAAGAGACCCAGTACTTC. It translates to CAISDPTYQETQYF.

The chain links TRBV6-1 to TRBJ1-1; D not certain. Trimming left V 6 bases short and J 0 bases short, with 11 bases between. The germline gives CDR1 MNHNS, CDR2 SASEGT. The CDR3 runs to 14 residues. This CDR3 is CASSTQPMNTEAFF. The CDR3 DNA follows: TGTGCCAGCAGCACTCAACCGATGAACACTGAAGCTTTCTTT.

The gene calls are TRBV20-1 and TRBJ1-1; D possibly corresponds to TRBD1 (5 bases). The CDR3 is 12 amino acids. Trimming removed 3 bases at V and 1 base at J, with 6 bases between. CDR1 and CDR2 (germline): DFQATT, SNEGSKA (reference sequence). As DNA, the CDR3 is TGCAGTGCTAGCGACAGGAACACTGAAGCTTTCTTT. This sequence encodes CSASDRNTEAFF.

The chain employs TRBV6-2 or TRBV6-3 and TRBJ2-1, with 11 bases identical to TRBD2. J gave up 7 bases and V 10 bases, and 9 bases lay outside the gene matches. This CDR3 spans 14 amino acids. Germline V gene sequence: CDR1 MNHEY, CDR2 SVGEGT. The DNA of the CDR3 is TGTGCCATCCAGACTAGCGGGATAGGGAATGAGCAGTTCTTC. Residues: CAIQTSGIGNEQFF.

V usage is TRBV20-1 and J usage is TRBJ2-5; maybe TRBD2 (5 bases). The CDR3 has 13 amino acids. CDR1 and CDR2 (germline): DFQATT, SNEGSKA (reference sequence). V shed 3 bases and J shed 1 base, with 9 bases lying between them. The CDR3 here is CSASLSGQETQYF. DNA for the CDR3: TGCAGTGCTAGCTTAAGCGGCCAAGAGACCCAGTACTTC.